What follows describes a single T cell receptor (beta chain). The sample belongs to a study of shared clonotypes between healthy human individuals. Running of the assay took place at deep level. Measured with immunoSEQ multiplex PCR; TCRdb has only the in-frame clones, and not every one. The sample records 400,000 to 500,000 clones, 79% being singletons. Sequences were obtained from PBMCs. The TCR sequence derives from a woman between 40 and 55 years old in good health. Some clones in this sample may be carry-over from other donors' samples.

CDR3 DNA: TGTGCCAGCAGTTTAACGACAGGGGGCGCTGGACAGCCCCAGCATTTT. This codes for CASSLTTGGAGQPQHF. The chain couples TRBV27 to TRBJ1-5, with 10 bases aligning to TRBD1. Germline lookup yields CDR1 MNHEY and CDR2 SMNVEV (reference sequence). The CDR3 length is 16 residues. The ends lost 2 bases at V and 7 bases at J; junction bases unmatched: 8.